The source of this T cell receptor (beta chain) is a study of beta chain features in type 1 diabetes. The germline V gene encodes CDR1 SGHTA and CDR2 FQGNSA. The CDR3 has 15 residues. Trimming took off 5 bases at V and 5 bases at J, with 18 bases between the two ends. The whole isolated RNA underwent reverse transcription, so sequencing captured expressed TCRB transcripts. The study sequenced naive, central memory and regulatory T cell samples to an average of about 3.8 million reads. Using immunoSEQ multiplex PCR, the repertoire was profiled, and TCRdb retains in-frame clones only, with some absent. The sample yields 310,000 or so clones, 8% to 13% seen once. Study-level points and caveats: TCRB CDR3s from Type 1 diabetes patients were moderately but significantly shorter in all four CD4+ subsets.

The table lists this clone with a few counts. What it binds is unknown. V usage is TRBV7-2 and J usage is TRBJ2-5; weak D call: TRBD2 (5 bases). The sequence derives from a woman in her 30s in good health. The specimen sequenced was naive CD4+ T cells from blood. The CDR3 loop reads CASSPSGSMWETQYF. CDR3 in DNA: TGTGCCAGCAGCCCCTCGGGGTCGATGTGGGAGACCCAGTACTTC.